The 2 T cell receptor beta chains in this list originate from one sample, sequenced in a study of patients and donors after allogeneic stem cell transplantation. TCRdb re-called the RT-PCR reads with MiXCR, one entry per CDR3 protein. The sample shows about 410,000 distinct CDR3 sequences, around 16% of them seen only once. Sample: blood, either unsorted or a sorted T cell fraction (not recorded which). Every receptor here comes from a human donor who was either an allogeneic HSCT recipient or a stem cell or donor lymphocyte infusion donor (not recorded which). It is not recorded whose cells these are; they may come from a transplant donor.

The rearrangement joins TRBV30 to TRBJ2-3, with D hard to call. CDR3 size: 13 residues. Germline loops: CDR1 GTSNPN, CDR2 SVGIG (reference sequence). The V end lost 5 bases, the J end lost 1 base, and 10 bases lay between the germline ends. The CDR3 DNA reads as TGTGCCTGGGTCCATTGGGGCACAGATACGCAGTATTTT. Translated: CAWVHWGTDTQYF.

This clonotype was seen more than once but under ten times. V is TRBV6-1 and J is TRBJ1-2; perhaps TRBD1 as D (5 bases). Trimming pared 6 bases from V and 1 base from J, leaving 9 bases between. This CDR3 has 13 residues. Germline loops: CDR1 MNHNS, CDR2 SASEGT. CDR3 nucleotide sequence: TGTGCCAGCAGGGGGGATTTTAACTATGGCTACACCTTC. It is translated as CASRGDFNYGYTF.